This T cell receptor (beta chain) was recorded in a study of tumor-infiltrating lymphocytes in localized non-small cell lung cancer. The table came from immunoSEQ multiplex PCR; TCRdb's copy has only in-frame clones and leaves some out. Among some 21,000 clones listed, around 80% were seen once. The CDR3 is 12 amino acids. V lost 6 bases and J lost 9, with 14 bases in between. Germline CDR1 MNHEY, CDR2 SVGAGI. Source material: lung tumor tissue. The origin of this receptor is a human donor with non-small cell lung cancer. The J gene is TRBJ1-2, the V gene TRBV6-5; a possible D gene is TRBD1 (6 bases). CDR3 DNA: TGTGCCAGCAGCGGACAGACTGAGAGCTACACCTTC. It is translated as CASSGQTESYTF.